This TCR beta chain was obtained from a study of blood T cell repertoires in COVID-19. This CDR3 is 13 amino acids long. From germline, CDR1 is SGHAT and CDR2 FQNNGV. V was shortened by 7 bases and J by 3 bases, with 10 bases between the two germline ends. Libraries were prepared by immunoSEQ multiplex PCR; TCRdb keeps only in-frame clonotypes and omits some of them. The table has more than 150,000 clones, approximately 88% seen once. The receptor was isolated from a woman aged 55-70 years who had recovered from COVID-19. The chain employs TRBV11-2 and TRBJ1-3; D is uncertain. Material: PBMCs or T cells enriched from blood (not recorded which). The CDR3 coding sequence is TGTGCCAGCACCCTTATTCGTGGAAACACCATATATTTT. It specifies CASTLIRGNTIYF.